These 24 T cell receptor beta chains originate from one sample sequenced in a study of T-cell reconstitution after alpha-beta-depleted transplantation in children. For TCRbeta, the library was prepared with unique molecular identifiers. MiXCR was run by TCRdb on the PCR reads, yielding one entry per CDR3 protein. The sample holds fewer than 400,000 distinct CDR3 sequences, roughly 20% seen once. This material consisted of PBMCs from the stem cell graft donor, taken from the stem cell graft. The origin of the receptors is a human donor who donated a stem cell graft to a child with acute myeloid leukemia.

Regarding this clonotype: This could be a read error, since a much larger clone is one nucleotide away. This chain uses TRBV27 with TRBJ2-5; no firm D call. The CDR3 extends over 13 amino acids. Deletions cut 4 bases from V and 1 base from J, with 7 bases between. Germline CDR1 reads MNHEY; CDR2 reads SMNVEV (reference sequence). The chain's CDR3 is CASSYGPQETQYF. The CDR3 nucleotides read TGTGCCAGCAGTTACGGGCCCCAAGAGACCCAGTACTTC.

This clonotype was seen a few times. This chain connects TRBV7-9 to TRBJ1-6; 10 nucleotides align to TRBD1. Germline trimming cut 5 bases from V and 10 bases from J; bases unmatched to any gene: 5. CDR3 length: 14 residues. The germline CDR1 and CDR2 sequences are SEHNR and FQNEAQ (reference sequence). The CDR3 sequence: CASSEGQGSSPLHF. CDR3 DNA sequence: TGTGCCAGCAGCGAGGGACAGGGGTCATCACCCCTCCACTTT.

The rearrangement links TRBV24-1 to TRBJ2-3; 10 bases are a match to TRBD1. Looked up from germline, CDR1 is KGHDR and CDR2 is SFDVKD. CDR3 length: 16 residues. Trimming removed 5 bases from V and 4 bases from J; junction bases left unmatched: 8. CDR3 sequence (DNA): TGTGCCACCAGTGCCCGTGACAGGGGGCGGCCAGATACGCAGTATTTT. Translating gives CATSARDRGRPDTQYF.

This chain links TRBV20-1 with TRBJ2-2; 7 nucleotides match TRBD2. Per the germline V gene, CDR1 is DFQATT and CDR2 is SNEGSKA (reference sequence). The ends lost 3 bases at V and 5 bases at J; junction bases unmatched: 9. The CDR3 is 15 amino acids. CDR3 nucleotides: TGCAGTGCTAGTTCCAGCGGGATGACTACCGGGGAGCTGTTTTTT. It translates to CSASSSGMTTGELFF.

Concerning this clonotype: Being one base from a much bigger clone, this may be a read error. CDR3 loop: CASSFWDSGELSF. DNA for the CDR3: TGTGCCAGCAGCTTTTGGGATTCCGGGGAGCTGTCTTTT. The rearrangement links TRBV7-7 to TRBJ2-2; D may be TRBD2 (5 bases). The CDR3 contains 13 residues. CDR1 and CDR2 (germline): SSHAT, FNYEAQ (reference sequence).

This clonotype was picked up a small number of times. The chain carries TRBV24-1 and TRBJ2-3; D might be TRBD1 (6 bases). The CDR3 contains 14 residues. The germline gives CDR1 KGHDR, CDR2 SFDVKD. Trimming left V 3 bases short and J 6 bases short, with 12 bases between. The CDR3 coding sequence is TGTGCCACCAGTGATCGCACAGGGCAGGATACGCAGTATTTT. Protein sequence: CATSDRTGQDTQYF.

This clonotype was counted at least ten times. The rearrangement joins TRBV29-1 to TRBJ2-1, with 7 nucleotides matching TRBD2. CDR3 length: 18 amino acids. J gave up 1 base and V 4 bases, and 16 bases lay outside the gene matches. Germline V gene sequence: CDR1 SQVTM, CDR2 ANQGSEA. The CDR3 loop reads CSVVGVASGMISYNEQFF. The DNA of the CDR3 is TGCAGCGTTGTTGGTGTTGCTAGCGGTATGATTTCCTACAATGAGCAGTTCTTC.

In its sample, this clonotype was seen many times. This chain links TRBV20-1 with TRBJ2-1, with D possibly being TRBD2 (5 bases). Trimming left V 3 bases short and J 3 bases short, with 15 bases between. CDR1 is DFQATT and CDR2 is SNEGSKA in the germline V gene (reference sequence). This CDR3 region has 15 residues. The CDR3 region has the DNA TGCAGTGCTAGGCTCGGAGCCGGGAACTACAATGAGCAGTTCTTC. Protein sequence: CSARLGAGNYNEQFF.

This clonotype was seen repeatedly, ten times or more. The chain recombines TRBV9 with TRBJ2-5, with TRBD1 identical over 11 bases. CDR1 is SGDLS, CDR2 YYNGEE, per germline. V shed 3 bases, J shed 4 bases, and the junction held 8 bases outside the gene matches. This CDR3 is built from 16 residues. CDR3 sequence reads: CASSATGTGGLETQYF. Here the CDR3 DNA reads TGTGCCAGCAGCGCAACAGGGACAGGGGGATTAGAGACCCAGTACTTC.

The chain links TRBV2 to TRBJ2-1, with TRBD1 identical over 7 bases. Germline values: CDR1 SNHLY, CDR2 FYNNEI. The CDR3 runs to 16 residues. J gave up 0 bases and V 3 bases, and 5 bases lay outside the gene matches. CDR3 DNA: TGTGCCAGCAGTGAGGCCAGGGGGTACTCCTACAATGAGCAGTTCTTC. Its translation is CASSEARGYSYNEQFF.

This chain links TRBV29-1 with TRBJ2-3, with D perhaps being TRBD1 or TRBD2 (5 bases each). The V end lost 4 bases, the J end lost 2 bases, and 16 bases lay between the germline ends. The CDR3 loop spans 15 amino acids. Germline V lookup: CDR1 SQVTM, CDR2 ANQGSEA. The CDR3 here is CSVVPLSGHTDTQYF. Written as DNA, the CDR3 is TGCAGCGTTGTCCCACTATCGGGGCACACAGATACGCAGTATTTT.

This sequence joins TRBV18 and TRBJ1-5; D is possibly TRBD1 (5 bases). This CDR3 contains 16 residues. Trimming removed 3 bases from V and 1 base from J, with 13 bases in between. Germline values: CDR1 KGHSH, CDR2 LQKENI. The CDR3 coding sequence is TGTGCCAGCTCACCGGGCGGGGGTACGAGCAATCAGCCCCAGCATTTT. Residues: CASSPGGGTSNQPQHF.

This clonotype was recorded at least ten times. V and J are TRBV5-1 and TRBJ2-7, with TRBD1 matching over 10 bases. The CDR3 loop spans 14 amino acids. Germline trimming cut 4 bases from V and 4 bases from J; bases unmatched to any gene: 5. The V gene's germline CDR1 is SGHRS and CDR2 YFSETQ. Here the CDR3 reads CASSQRQGAYEQYF. DNA of the CDR3: TGCGCCAGCAGCCAAAGACAGGGGGCATACGAGCAGTACTTC.

This chain joins TRBV14 and TRBJ1-1; the match to TRBD1 covers 10 bases. In germline, CDR1 is SGHDN, CDR2 FVKESK. The J segment lost 6 bases and the V segment lost 4 bases, leaving 5 bases of the junction unmatched. CDR3 length: 14 residues. CDR3 bases: TGTGCCAGCAGCCCCCGGACAGGGGGGGCTGAAGCTTTCTTT. Translating gives CASSPRTGGAEAFF.

This clonotype was recorded at least ten times. The CDR3: CASSYPGTGIDGYTF. The DNA for the CDR3 is TGTGCCAGCAGTTATCCGGGGACAGGGATCGATGGCTACACCTTC. The chain employs TRBV6-5 and TRBJ1-2, with TRBD1 matching over 9 bases. In germline, CDR1 is MNHEY, CDR2 SVGAGI. The CDR3 is 15 residues long. V shed 3 bases, J shed 6 bases, and the junction held 8 bases outside the gene matches.

V is TRBV25-1 and J is TRBJ2-1, with TRBD1 identical over 8 bases. V gave up 7 bases and J gave up 6 bases; unmatched junction bases: 8. The CDR3 consists of 14 residues. The germline gives CDR1 MGHDK, CDR2 SYGVNS. CDR3 protein: CASNGQGKPNEQFF. The DNA of the CDR3 is TGTGCCAGCAACGGACAGGGTAAACCCAATGAGCAGTTCTTC.

The chain joins TRBV29-1 to TRBJ2-7; maybe TRBD2 (5 bases). The CDR3 is made up of 13 amino acids. The V end was cut by 3 bases, the J end by 2 bases, with 11 bases between. The germline V gene encodes CDR1 SQVTM and CDR2 ANQGSEA. CDR3 nucleotide sequence: TGCAGCGTTGAGGAAGCGGTTACCTACGAGCAGTACTTC. This encodes CSVEEAVTYEQYF.

This clonotype was picked up many times. The chain links TRBV20-1 to TRBJ2-1; TRBD2 is a possible D gene (5 bases). The CDR3 spans 13 residues. With 0 bases removed from V and 6 bases from J, the gap between germline ends came to 9 bases. Germline CDR1 DFQATT, CDR2 SNEGSKA (reference sequence). The CDR3 loop reads CSARDGTSNEQFF. In DNA, the CDR3 is TGCAGTGCTAGAGATGGAACTAGCAATGAGCAGTTCTTC.

This clonotype was seen ten or more times. V and J are TRBV29-1 and TRBJ1-1; 11 bases agree with TRBD1. Germline CDR1 reads SQVTM; CDR2 reads ANQGSEA. Trimming removed 4 bases from V and 3 bases from J; junction bases left unmatched: 1. CDR3 size: 13 residues. The CDR3: CSVGDRGYTEAFF. CDR3 bases: TGCAGCGTTGGGGACAGGGGGTACACTGAAGCTTTCTTT.

This clonotype came up a few times. DNA for the CDR3: TGCAGAACGGGACAATCGAACACCGGGGAGCTGTTTTTT. Its translation: CRTGQSNTGELFF. This rearrangement joins TRBV29-1 to TRBJ2-2; the D gene is possibly TRBD1 (6 bases). Germline V CDR1 and CDR2: SQVTM, ANQGSEA. The CDR3 totals 13 residues.

This clonotype was detected once. The CDR3 coding sequence is TGTGCCAGCAGCCCCCCGGTCACCCTAGACTACGAGCAGTACTTC. Its protein product is CASSPPVTLDYEQYF. The genes are TRBV7-4 and TRBJ2-7; D not certain. The V end lost 5 bases, the J end lost 3 bases, and 17 bases lay between the germline ends. The CDR3 sequence is 15 residues long. CDR1 SGHVT and CDR2 SQSDAQ come from the germline V gene.

This clonotype was picked up many times. The chain links TRBV20-1 to TRBJ2-1; no definite D call. The CDR3 totals 15 residues. CDR1 and CDR2 from the germline V gene are DFQATT and SNEGSKA (reference sequence). V lost 6 bases to trimming and J lost 2 bases, with 17 bases between them. The CDR3 nucleotides read TGCAGTGCCAGTGTCCGGCAGACCCCCTACAATGAGCAGTTCTTC. Protein: CSASVRQTPYNEQFF.

This clonotype was seen at least ten times. The rearrangement joins TRBV20-1 to TRBJ2-3; 8 positions agree with TRBD1. CDR1 and CDR2 (germline): DFQATT, SNEGSKA (reference sequence). The CDR3 sequence is 14 residues long. The ends lost 0 bases at V and 5 bases at J; junction bases unmatched: 4. The CDR3 DNA follows: TGCAGTGCTAGAGATGGACAGGGAGGAGATACGCAGTATTTT. Translation: CSARDGQGGDTQYF.

This clonotype was seen many times. This sequence joins TRBV20-1 and TRBJ2-7; TRBD1 agrees at 9 bases. The CDR3 extends over 12 amino acids. Germline CDR1 and CDR2: DFQATT and SNEGSKA (reference sequence). Trimming removed 6 bases from V and 4 bases from J; junction bases left unmatched: 4. This chain's CDR3 is CSAKGQGYEQYF. The CDR3 DNA is TGCAGTGCCAAAGGACAGGGGTACGAGCAGTACTTC.